In its sample, the clone carrying this TCR beta chain was seen a few times. Its specificity is not known. Each CDR3 protein gets one entry after TCRdb re-called the 5' RACE reads with MiXCR. The sample shows hundreds of thousands of distinct CDR3 sequences, about a fifth of them seen only once. The data derive from a study of T cells after yellow fever vaccination. V lost 6 bases and J lost 6, with 21 bases in between. This CDR3 has 15 residues. The V gene's germline CDR1 is SQVTM and CDR2 ANQGSEA. General study results and limits: The booster saw the reappearance of most primary-vaccination clones (roughly 95% CD4, around 90% CD8).

The chain employs TRBV29-1 and TRBJ2-1, with TRBD1 as a possible D gene (5 bases). The receptor was derived from a man aged 25-40 years who received the YFV17D yellow fever vaccine. The sequencing used PBMCs, collected 15 days after the yellow fever booster vaccination. CDR3: CSVAKPGWGGNEQFF. CDR3 coding DNA: TGCAGCGTCGCAAAACCCGGGTGGGGCGGCAATGAGCAGTTCTTC.